Below are 29 T cell receptor beta chains sequenced from a single sample in a study of Ad26.COV2.S vaccination and SARS-CoV-2 variants. TCRdb's table, derived via immunoSEQ multiplex PCR, lists solely in-frame clones and lacks some. This table holds approximately 340,000 clones, about 90% found once. This sample comprised peripheral blood, obtained after recovery from COVID-19. These receptors all stem from a human donor who had recovered from COVID-19.

The V call is TRBV9, the J call TRBJ2-3, with TRBD2 matching over 11 bases. There are 15 residues in the CDR3. The ends lost 6 bases at V and 3 bases at J; junction bases unmatched: 6. Germline V lookup: CDR1 SGDLS, CDR2 YYNGEE. CDR3 residues: CASNPTSGGTDTQYF. CDR3 coding DNA: TGTGCCAGCAACCCTACTAGCGGGGGAACAGATACGCAGTATTTT.

The rearrangement links TRBV19 to TRBJ1-5; D is possibly TRBD1 (5 bases). Trimming cost V 6 bases and J 6 bases, with 12 bases left between them. Germline-derived CDR1 and CDR2 are LNHDA and SQIVND (reference sequence). The CDR3 length is 13 residues. The CDR3 nucleotides are TGTGCCAGTAGGGAGGGGTTTTCTCAGCCCCAGCATTTT. It translates to CASREGFSQPQHF.

Concerning this clone: Its ends do not fully match the called genes, so a read error is possible. Other DNA sequences in the sample encode the same CDR3. This chain joins TRBV7-3 and TRBJ2-1, with TRBD2 identical over 7 bases. The length of the CDR3 is 14 residues. CDR1 and CDR2 (germline): SGHTA, FQGTGA. CDR3 nucleotide sequence: TGTGCCAGCAGCCCCGGGGAAGCGGGGTATGAACAGTTCTTC. Amino acids: CASSPGEAGYEQFF.

The rearrangement uses TRBV19 and TRBJ1-1; D might be TRBD1 (6 bases). V was shortened by 3 bases and J by 3 bases, with 14 bases between the two germline ends. The CDR3 length is 15 residues. The germline gives CDR1 LNHDA, CDR2 SQIVND (reference sequence). This CDR3 reads CASSMFGGADTEAFF. The CDR3 DNA reads as TGTGCCAGTAGTATGTTCGGGGGCGCGGACACTGAAGCTTTCTTT.

The chain recombines TRBV5-1 with TRBJ1-4; D is perhaps TRBD1 (5 bases). Per germline, CDR1 SGHRS and CDR2 YFSETQ. CDR3 length: 15 residues. Trimming took 0 bases from V and 7 from J, leaving 13 bases between them. CDR3: CASSLAGREGEKLFF. As DNA, the CDR3 is TGCGCCAGCAGCTTGGCGGGCAGGGAGGGTGAAAAACTGTTTTTT.

This chain joins TRBV4-3 and TRBJ2-3, with 9 nucleotides matching TRBD2. The V gene end was trimmed by 2 bases and the J gene end by 2 bases; junction bases not matched to a gene: 17. Per the germline V gene, CDR1 is LGHNA and CDR2 is YSLEER. CDR3 length equals 20 residues. The CDR3: CASSQIKGSSRGGPTDTQYF. In DNA form, the CDR3 reads TGCGCCAGCAGCCAAATCAAAGGGTCGTCGCGGGGGGGCCCCACAGATACGCAGTATTTT.

The rearrangement joins TRBV9 to TRBJ1-5; D remains unclear. The CDR3 has 13 amino acids. Trimming took off 0 bases at V and 7 bases at J, with 8 bases between the two ends. Germline V gene lookup returns CDR1 SGDLS and CDR2 YYNGEE. CDR3 protein: CASSVALGQPQHF. As DNA, the CDR3 is TGTGCCAGCAGCGTAGCTCTGGGGCAGCCCCAGCATTTT.

The CDR3 coding sequence is TGTGCCAGCAGCTTAGTACGGGAGACCCAGTACTTC. Its translation is CASSLVRETQYF. The V call is TRBV11-2, the J call TRBJ2-5; D ambiguous. This CDR3 has 12 amino acids. Trimming removed 1 base at V and 5 bases at J, with 5 bases between. Germline CDR1 and CDR2: SGHAT and FQNNGV.

CDR3 sequence (DNA): TGTGCCAGCAGCCCAGGAATCTCGGGGGTTCATGAGCAGTTCTTC. Translated, it gives CASSPGISGVHEQFF. The rearrangement links TRBV7-8 to TRBJ2-1; TRBD2 is a possible D gene (6 bases). Germline V gene lookup returns CDR1 SGHVS and CDR2 FQNEAQ. Between the trimmed V and J ends, which lost 5 bases and 8 bases, there was a span of 19 bases. The length of the CDR3 is 15 residues.

DNA for the CDR3: TGTGCCGTAACCAGGGCCGAGAACACTGAAGCTTTCTTT. Translating it yields CAVTRAENTEAFF. This chain uses TRBV5-6 with TRBJ1-1; possibly TRBD1 for D (5 bases). Germline-derived CDR1 and CDR2 are SGHDT and YYEEEE. There are 13 residues in the CDR3. V was shortened by 10 bases and J by 1 base, with 14 bases between the two germline ends.

This clone was seen once. The chain is built from TRBV14 and TRBJ1-6; weak D call: TRBD1 (6 bases). V lost 1 base and J 4 bases, leaving 8 bases between the germline ends. Germline lookup yields CDR1 SGHDN and CDR2 FVKESK. The CDR3 has 15 amino acids. CDR3 DNA sequence: TGTGCCAGCAGCCAAGGCGGACAGTATAATTCACCCCTCCACTTT. Amino acid sequence: CASSQGGQYNSPLHF.

J is TRBJ1-4 and V is TRBV2; D not resolved. The CDR3 consists of 12 residues. Deletions cut 6 bases from V and 8 bases from J, with 10 bases between. Germline values: CDR1 SNHLY, CDR2 FYNNEI. The CDR3 loop reads CASRAEQEKLFF. DNA for the CDR3: TGTGCCAGCAGGGCCGAGCAGGAAAAACTGTTTTTT.

CDR3 nucleotides: TGTGCCAGCAGCTTGGGGACTAAGATTCACAATGAGCAGTTCTTC. Translating gives CASSLGTKIHNEQFF. V gene TRBV5-4 combines with J gene TRBJ2-1; perhaps TRBD2 as D (6 bases). The CDR3 loop spans 15 amino acids. With 0 bases removed from V and 5 bases from J, the gap between germline ends came to 12 bases. Germline assignment: CDR1 SGHNT and CDR2 YYREEE (reference sequence).

This chain links TRBV9 with TRBJ1-2, with a tentative D call TRBD1 (6 bases). The CDR3 is 17 amino acids. Germline V gene lookup returns CDR1 SGDLS and CDR2 YYNGEE. With 2 bases removed from V and 0 bases from J, the gap between germline ends came to 17 bases. In nucleotides, the CDR3 is TGTGCCAGCAGCGTGGGGGCAGGGTTAAAAGCTAACTATGGCTACACCTTC. Protein product: CASSVGAGLKANYGYTF. Using reference TRBV9 and TRBJ1-2 for the parts outside the CDR3, the full variable domain is DSGVTQTPKHLITATGQRVTLRCSPRSGDLSVYWYQQSLDQGLQFLIQYYNGEERAKGNILERFSAQQFPDLHSELNLSSLELGDSALYFCASSVGAGLKANYGYTFGSGTRLTVV.

V and J are TRBV7-8 and TRBJ1-1, with D perhaps matching TRBD1 (6 bases). The ends were cut back, 4 bases at V and 1 base at J, with 22 bases in the middle. Germline V gives CDR1 SGHVS, CDR2 FQNEAQ. The CDR3 length is 18 residues. DNA for the CDR3: TGTGCCAGCAGCTCCACCCTAGAGGGGGGGGAGAGGAACACTGAAGCTTTCTTT. Encoded protein: CASSSTLEGGERNTEAFF.

The chain couples TRBV11-2 to TRBJ2-3; 9 bases are a match to TRBD2. CDR3 length: 15 residues. Germline V gives CDR1 SGHAT, CDR2 FQNNGV. The V segment lost 5 bases and the J segment 0 bases; nucleotides outside the gene matches: 3. In nucleotides, the CDR3 is TGTGCCAGCAGCCCTACTAGCGGGAGCACAGATACGCAGTATTTT. As protein: CASSPTSGSTDTQYF.

The chain uses TRBV5-1 and TRBJ1-4, with D uncertain. Germline loops: CDR1 SGHRS, CDR2 YFSETQ. The V end was cut by 2 bases, the J end by 0 bases, with 5 bases between. The CDR3 extends over 14 amino acids. DNA of the CDR3: TGCGCCAGCAGCTTTTTTACAACTAATGAAAAACTGTTTTTT. Protein: CASSFFTTNEKLFF.

The V call is TRBV6-5, the J call TRBJ1-5, with D perhaps TRBD1 (5 bases). V was cut by 0 bases and J by 7 bases, with 13 bases left in between. This CDR3 spans 15 amino acids. Germline V lookup: CDR1 MNHEY, CDR2 SVGAGI. The CDR3 bases are TGTGCCAGCAGTTACTCGAGGGGTAGCGAACAGCCCCAGCATTTT. Amino acids: CASSYSRGSEQPQHF.

The chain is built from TRBV6-1 and TRBJ2-7, with unresolved D. The CDR3 spans 13 residues. Between the trimmed V and J ends, which lost 1 base and 3 bases, there was a span of 7 bases. Germline CDR1 and CDR2: MNHNS and SASEGT. CDR3 residues: CASSEEWGYEQYF. The CDR3 coding sequence is TGTGCCAGCAGTGAAGAATGGGGCTACGAGCAGTACTTC.

The J gene is TRBJ1-1, the V gene TRBV12-3 or TRBV12-4, with no clear D. V lost 6 bases and J lost 3, with 11 bases in between. This CDR3 is 13 amino acids long. CDR3 residues: CASSRDGHTEAFF. DNA for the CDR3: TGTGCCAGCAGCCGCGACGGGCACACTGAAGCTTTCTTT.

The rearrangement joins TRBV11-2 to TRBJ1-1; no firm D call. CDR3 length: 13 amino acids. V was trimmed by 2 bases and J by 3 bases, leaving 7 bases between them. From germline, CDR1 is SGHAT and CDR2 FQNNGV. CDR3 protein: CASSLRADTEAFF. Here the CDR3 DNA reads TGTGCCAGCAGCTTAAGGGCGGACACTGAAGCTTTCTTT.

With regard to this clone: Other nucleotide sequences in the sample specify the same CDR3. This chain uses TRBV12-3 or TRBV12-4 with TRBJ1-5, with a tentative D call TRBD1 (5 bases). This CDR3 has 12 residues. V shed 6 bases and J shed 2 bases, with 5 bases lying between them. CDR3 coding DNA: TGTGCCAGCAGACAGGGCAATCAGCCCCAGCATTTT. This sequence encodes CASRQGNQPQHF.

The J gene is TRBJ1-2, the V gene TRBV27; D is possibly TRBD1 (6 bases). Germline assignment: CDR1 MNHEY and CDR2 SMNVEV (reference sequence). The V end lost 4 bases, the J end lost 4 bases, and 10 bases lay between the germline ends. The CDR3 totals 13 residues. The CDR3 nucleotides are TGTGCCAGCAGTTCTGGACAGAGCTATGGCTACACCTTC. It encodes CASSSGQSYGYTF.

The rearrangement joins TRBV27 to TRBJ1-2; D might be TRBD1 (5 bases). V shed 5 bases and J shed 8 bases, with 15 bases lying between them. The CDR3 covers 13 residues. Germline-derived CDR1 and CDR2 are MNHEY and SMNVEV (reference sequence). Written as DNA, the CDR3 is TGTGCCAGCAGTCTAACCAGGGTGCGGGGCTACACCTTC. It yields the protein CASSLTRVRGYTF.

V is TRBV6-2 or TRBV6-3 and J is TRBJ1-1, with TRBD1 as a possible D gene (5 bases). The germline gives CDR1 MNHEY, CDR2 SVGEGT. CDR3 length: 13 residues. Trimming removed 2 bases at V and 4 bases at J, with 8 bases between. CDR3 DNA sequence: TGTGCCAGCAGTTACGCAGGGAGCACTGAAGCTTTCTTT. It encodes CASSYAGSTEAFF.

The chain links TRBV7-2 to TRBJ1-4, with D possibly TRBD1 on 5 matching bases. The CDR3 runs to 13 residues. Germline V gene data show CDR1 as SGHTA and CDR2 as FQGNSA. Trimming took 4 bases from V and 8 from J, leaving 11 bases between them. DNA for the CDR3: TGTGCCAGCAGCTGGGACCGTGGAGAAAAACTGTTTTTT. Residues: CASSWDRGEKLFF. The full variable domain, its missing parts supplied by reference TRBV7-2 and TRBJ1-4, is GAGVSQSPSNKVTEKGKDVELRCDPISGHTALYWYRQSLGQGLEFLIYFQGNSAPDKSGLPSDRFSAERTGGSVSTLTIQRTQQEDSAVYLCASSWDRGEKLFFGSGTQLSVL.

The chain recombines TRBV3-1 (or the pseudogene TRBV3-2) with TRBJ1-2; D remains ambiguous. Trimming stripped 1 base from V and 9 bases from J, with 15 bases between. The CDR3 loop spans 14 amino acids. Germline CDR1 reads LGHDT; CDR2 reads YNNKEL (reference sequence). The CDR3 here is CASSQVEGRDRYTF. CDR3 in DNA: TGTGCCAGCAGCCAAGTGGAAGGGCGGGATCGCTACACCTTC.

CDR3 DNA sequence: TGCGCCAGCACCGGGGGGTTGAACACTGAAGCTTTCTTT. Its protein product is CASTGGLNTEAFF. This chain uses TRBV10-2 with TRBJ1-1; possible D gene TRBD1, 5 bases. From germline, CDR1 is WSHSY and CDR2 SAAADI. Trimming took off 7 bases at V and 0 bases at J, with 9 bases between the two ends. CDR3 length equals 13 residues.

The CDR3 spells CASSEGSAGYGYTF. CDR3 nucleotides: TGCGCCAGCAGTGAAGGTTCGGCAGGCTATGGCTACACCTTC. The chain joins TRBV10-2 to TRBJ1-2; no reliable D call. The CDR3 loop spans 14 amino acids. Per the germline V gene, CDR1 is WSHSY and CDR2 is SAAADI. V lost 3 bases, J lost 4 bases, and 12 bases lay in between.